The 20 T cell receptor beta chains below come from one sample, sequenced in a study of OX40 agonist ivuxolimab in advanced cancers. The library was made by the immunoSEQ multiplex PCR assay. The clones in this table, taken by TCRdb from immuneACCESS, are in-frame only. Not every clone is retained; where verified, under half of the shortfall comes from an unresolved V gene, and the cause of the rest is unknown. This sample gives 48,000 or so clones in total; around 84% of them show up just once. Under 2.5% of the sample belongs to the ten largest clones. Sample: CD4+ or CD8+ T cells sorted from blood, taken in a trial of the OX40 agonist ivuxolimab. The receptors stem from an adult with an advanced solid tumor such as melanoma, head and neck, liver or kidney cancer.

This chain uses TRBV4-3 with TRBJ1-5; D perhaps matches TRBD1 (6 bases). The CDR3 contains 18 residues. The V end was cut by 0 bases, the J end by 2 bases, with 17 bases between. Germline V gene sequence: CDR1 LGHNA, CDR2 YSLEER. The CDR3 DNA is TGCGCCAGCAGCCAAGACTGGGGGGCCAGGCAGGGCAATCAGCCCCAGCATTTT. This codes for CASSQDWGARQGNQPQHF.

The chain combines TRBV5-1 with TRBJ2-4; D is possibly TRBD2 (6 bases). V lost 0 bases and J lost 9, with 16 bases in between. The germline V gene encodes CDR1 SGHRS and CDR2 YFSETQ. The CDR3 totals 15 residues. This CDR3 is CASSLVGEARSIQYF. The CDR3 bases are TGCGCCAGCAGCTTGGTAGGGGAGGCCAGGAGCATTCAGTACTTC.

The count of this clone is one. The chain is built from TRBV28 and TRBJ1-2; 10 nucleotides match TRBD1. Trimming removed 4 bases from V and 4 bases from J; junction bases left unmatched: 3. The CDR3 runs 14 residues. Germline V gene data show CDR1 as MDHEN and CDR2 as SYDVKM. CDR3 loop: CASSSGQGTYGYTF. Here the CDR3 DNA reads TGTGCCAGCAGTTCGGGACAGGGGACCTATGGCTACACCTTC.

This clone appeared once. V is TRBV7-9 and J is TRBJ2-3; D is uncertain. Germline CDR1 and CDR2: SEHNR and FQNEAQ (reference sequence). The V end was cut by 8 bases, the J end by 6 bases, with 18 bases between. This CDR3 contains 14 residues. This CDR3 is CASGSGTGLDTQYF. For the CDR3, the DNA is TGTGCCAGCGGCTCCGGCACGGGTTTGGATACGCAGTATTTT.

The chain recombines TRBV2 with TRBJ1-2, with a weak D call TRBD1 (6 bases). V was trimmed by 6 bases and J by 2 bases, leaving 19 bases between them. Germline CDR1 is SNHLY and CDR2 is FYNNEI. The CDR3 sequence is 16 residues long. CDR3 DNA sequence: TGTGCCAGCAGACCCCCGGGTCAGGGGTCGAACTATGGCTACACCTTC. This codes for CASRPPGQGSNYGYTF.

This clone has more than one count but fewer than ten. This chain connects TRBV19 to TRBJ2-3; the match to TRBD2 covers 9 bases. The ends lost 2 bases at V and 1 base at J; junction bases unmatched: 4. The CDR3 sequence is 16 residues long. The germline V gene encodes CDR1 LNHDA and CDR2 SQIVND (reference sequence). The CDR3 DNA sequence: TGTGCCAGTAGTATACCGGGACTAGCCCGCACAGATACGCAGTATTTT. Its translation: CASSIPGLARTDTQYF.

V and J are TRBV19 and TRBJ2-3; unclear D gene. Germline V gene sequence: CDR1 LNHDA, CDR2 SQIVND (reference sequence). V dropped 7 bases and J dropped 0 bases, with 11 bases sitting between them. This CDR3 comprises 14 residues. The CDR3 sequence is CASKRIASTDTQYF. The CDR3 bases are TGTGCCAGTAAACGGATCGCTAGCACAGATACGCAGTATTTT.

This clone was counted once. J is TRBJ1-2 and V is TRBV19, with D uncertain. Germline V gene sequence: CDR1 LNHDA, CDR2 SQIVND (reference sequence). The V and J ends lost 2 bases and 5 bases respectively, with 9 bases between them. The CDR3 runs 13 residues. The DNA of the CDR3 is TGTGCCAGTAGTATAAAGGGAGGATATGGCTACACCTTC. Its translation is CASSIKGGYGYTF. The whole variable domain, filled in from reference TRBV19 and TRBJ1-2, reads DGGITQSPKYLFRKEGQNVTLSCEQNLNHDAMYWYRQDPGQGLRLIYYSQIVNDFQKGDIAEGYSVSREKKESFPLTVTSAQKNPTAFYLCASSIKGGYGYTFGSGTRLTVV.

This chain links TRBV11-2 with TRBJ1-5; 7 positions match TRBD1. Germline lookup yields CDR1 SGHAT and CDR2 FQNNGV. CDR3 length: 18 amino acids. V lost 4 bases to trimming and J lost 1 base; unmatched junction nucleotides: 13. The CDR3 loop reads CASSSRDSRPPSNQPQHF. The CDR3 DNA reads as TGTGCCAGCAGCTCCCGGGACAGCCGGCCCCCGAGCAATCAGCCCCAGCATTTT.

The chain combines TRBV7-2 with TRBJ1-5, with D maybe TRBD1 (6 bases). The V and J ends lost 1 base and 9 bases respectively, with 13 bases between them. Germline V lookup: CDR1 SGHTA, CDR2 FQGNSA. The CDR3 contains 14 residues. The CDR3 bases are TGTGCCAGCAGCTTAGTGCCGGGGGCTGGGCCCCAGCATTTT. As protein: CASSLVPGAGPQHF.

The chain recombines TRBV2 with TRBJ1-3; D gene ambiguous. CDR3 length: 12 residues. V lost 8 bases to trimming and J lost 1 base, with 6 bases between them. The germline V gene has CDR1 SNHLY and CDR2 FYNNEI. CDR3 DNA: TGTGCCAGCGGCCAATCTGGAAACACCATATATTTT. Residues: CASGQSGNTIYF.

V and J are TRBV18 and TRBJ2-1; D gene uncertain. There are 10 residues in the CDR3. V was shortened by 6 bases and J by 7 bases, with 4 bases between the two germline ends. Germline loops: CDR1 KGHSH, CDR2 LQKENI. Here the CDR3 DNA reads TGTGCCAGCTCGTTAAATGAGCAGTTCTTC. This encodes CASSLNEQFF.

This chain joins TRBV7-2 and TRBJ1-4; TRBD1 agrees at 10 bases. The CDR3 consists of 15 residues. Germline loops: CDR1 SGHTA, CDR2 FQGNSA. V was pared by 7 bases and J by 10 bases, with 12 bases of the junction left unmatched. The CDR3 DNA is TGTGCCAGCACCAACAAGGACAGGGGGAGGGGAAAACTGTTTTTT. Protein sequence: CASTNKDRGRGKLFF. The entire variable domain, with the rest obtained from reference TRBV7-2 and TRBJ1-4, is as follows: GAGVSQSPSNKVTEKGKDVELRCDPISGHTALYWYRQSLGQGLEFLIYFQGNSAPDKSGLPSDRFSAERTGGSVSTLTIQRTQQEDSAVYLCASTNKDRGRGKLFFGSGTQLSVL.

The chain employs TRBV28 and TRBJ2-3, with D unresolved. The V gene's germline CDR1 is MDHEN and CDR2 SYDVKM. The CDR3 has 15 amino acids. Trimming stripped 4 bases from V and 2 bases from J, with 13 bases between. The CDR3 here is CASSSPGRATDTQYF. The CDR3 nucleotides read TGTGCCAGCAGTTCCCCAGGTCGGGCCACAGATACGCAGTATTTT.

The chain recombines TRBV29-1 with TRBJ2-7, with a possible D match to TRBD1 (5 bases). CDR1 and CDR2 (germline): SQVTM, ANQGSEA. The CDR3 is 12 amino acids. Trimming pared 0 bases from V and 3 bases from J, leaving 6 bases between. Here the CDR3 DNA reads TGCAGCGTTGAAGAAAGGGGCTACGAGCAGTACTTC. It translates to CSVEERGYEQYF.

J is TRBJ1-2 and V is TRBV7-9, with a weak D call TRBD1 (6 bases). Trimming left V 5 bases short and J 7 bases short, with 11 bases between. The CDR3 is made up of 12 amino acids. Germline V gives CDR1 SEHNR, CDR2 FQNEAQ (reference sequence). The CDR3 spells CASSIQGGGYTF. The CDR3 DNA reads as TGTGCCAGCAGCATACAGGGAGGTGGCTACACCTTC.

J is TRBJ1-4 and V is TRBV5-4; 7 bases line up with TRBD1. The junction had 6 bases not matched to a gene; V was cut back by 4 bases and J by 3 bases. Germline-derived CDR1 and CDR2 are SGHNT and YYREEE (reference sequence). The CDR3 has 15 residues. The CDR3 reads CASSAPGGANEKLFF. In DNA form, the CDR3 reads TGTGCCAGCAGCGCCCCAGGGGGGGCTAATGAAAAACTGTTTTTT.

The chain is built from TRBV19 and TRBJ2-7; TRBD1 might be the D (5 bases). The CDR3 has 13 residues. Germline CDR1 reads LNHDA; CDR2 reads SQIVND (reference sequence). Trimming shortened V by 3 bases and J by 2 bases, and 8 bases separated the two germline ends. Here the CDR3 reads CASSIRQPYEQYF. In DNA form, the CDR3 reads TGTGCCAGTAGTATCCGACAGCCCTACGAGCAGTACTTC.

The chain carries TRBV4-1 and TRBJ1-4; D perhaps matches TRBD1 (6 bases). The germline V gene encodes CDR1 MGHRA and CDR2 YSYEKL. The V and J ends lost 3 bases and 6 bases respectively, with 17 bases between them. The CDR3 loop spans 16 amino acids. CDR3: CASSQAHRVRDEKLFF. The CDR3 DNA sequence: TGCGCCAGCAGCCAGGCCCACAGGGTTCGGGATGAAAAACTGTTTTTT.

The V and J genes are TRBV7-2 and TRBJ2-7, with TRBD2 identical over 7 bases. The length of the CDR3 is 16 residues. V dropped 5 bases and J dropped 6; count of bases not matched to a gene: 16. The germline CDR1 and CDR2 sequences are SGHTA and FQGNSA. CDR3 DNA sequence: TGTGCCAGCAGCCCCGGGGGGAGCGGGATTACTCGCGAGCAGTACTTC. This translates into CASSPGGSGITREQYF.